The source of this T cell receptor (beta chain) is a study of blood T cell repertoires in COVID-19 (dated by TCRdb to 2018 to 2020). Describing the broader study: Collaborator samples came from the United States, Italy and Spain and covered acute and convalescent phases of COVID-19. The dataset comprised deeply sampled blood TCRbeta repertoires from subjects exposed to, actively infected with, or recovered from COVID-19. The material from the prospective study consisted of cDNA or gDNA derived from T cells, B-cell-depleted T cells, or PBMCs. The repertoires were released in a freely available public database meant as a resource for research on the immune response to SARS-CoV-2. Sample metadata almost always included a de-identified subject ID, COVID-19 status, age in years and sex. The samples were drawn from the first 160 participants of the ongoing ImmuneRACE study and from about 1,200 subjects provided by 6 global collaborators. Where available, HLA class I and class II types were obtained from metadata supplied by the sample provider rather than from assay-based typing. Study-level results and caveats: The quantity of clinical and demographic metadata differed by source and by participant and was supplied without curation.

V sheds 0 bases and J sheds 6 bases, leaving 10 bases between their ends. The germline V gene provides CDR1 SGHRS and CDR2 YFSETQ. Its CDR3 holds 15 amino acids, cysteine through phenylalanine. This entry keeps only the CDR3 DNA: 45 bases, framed from base 1. In the prospective study, participants were about 18 to 95 years old, resided in about two dozen geographic areas of the United States, and were enrolled through a virtual design. Cohort assignment in the prospective study relied on participant-reported clinical history from a screening survey and a study questionnaire. For ImmuneRACE Cohort 3, a participant was defined as recovered based on two consecutive negative NP/OP PCR tests, clearance by a healthcare professional, or resolution of symptoms. Each participant in the prospective study had whole blood, serum and a nasopharyngeal or oropharyngeal swab collected by mobile phlebotomists. Over an approximately 2-month period, participants in the prospective study had the option of providing additional blood draws and questionnaires. Before DNA extraction, blood samples from the prospective study were shipped at room temperature or frozen.

TCRbeta CDR3 regions were amplified from genomic DNA by means of the immunoSEQ Assay, a bias-controlled multiplex PCR. The study's processing was this. Nucleated cell counts per sample were estimated from amplification of reference gene primers within the assay. Sequence reads were collapsed and filtered to measure the absolute abundance of every unique TCRbeta CDR3 rearrangement. For each sample, productive Simpson clonality was calculated as the square root of Simpson's diversity index across productive rearrangements. Held by TCRdb, this immuneACCESS table contains in-frame sequences only and omits some clones. Under half of the omission traces to an unresolved V gene where checked; the cause of the rest is unknown. That table is the source of V, J and clone size, and D and trimming were worked out from the DNA. Counted in this sample were about 310,000 clones; roughly 90% of them appeared once. The ten largest clones take up roughly 5.3% of the sample.

Remarks on this clone: The clone's antigen remains unknown. There are no base qualities to consult, and no much larger clone falls within one base.

Recombination connected TRBV5-1 to TRBJ1-6, with the D gene uncertain. Sequences were obtained from PBMCs or T cells enriched from blood (not recorded which). The TCR comes from a man in his 60s who had recovered from COVID-19. The CDR3 is CASSLGPNSNSPLHF. The sequenced DNA is TGCGCCAGCAGCTTGGGGCCGAACAGTAATTCACCCCTCCACTTT.